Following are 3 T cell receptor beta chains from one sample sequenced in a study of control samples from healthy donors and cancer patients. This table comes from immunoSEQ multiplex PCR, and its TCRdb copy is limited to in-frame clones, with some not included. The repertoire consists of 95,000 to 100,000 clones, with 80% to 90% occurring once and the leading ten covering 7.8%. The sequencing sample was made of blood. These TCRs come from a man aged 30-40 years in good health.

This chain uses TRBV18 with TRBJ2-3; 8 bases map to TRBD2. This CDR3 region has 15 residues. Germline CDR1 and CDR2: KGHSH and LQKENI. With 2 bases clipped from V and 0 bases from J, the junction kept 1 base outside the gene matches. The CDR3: CASSPTGGSTDTQYF. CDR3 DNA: TGTGCCAGCTCACCAACGGGAGGGAGCACAGATACGCAGTATTTT.

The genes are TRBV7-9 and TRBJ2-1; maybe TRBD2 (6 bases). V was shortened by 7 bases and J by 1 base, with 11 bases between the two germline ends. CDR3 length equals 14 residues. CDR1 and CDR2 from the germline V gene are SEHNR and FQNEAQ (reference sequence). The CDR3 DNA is TGTGCCAGCACCTCCGGGACTTCCTACAATGAGCAGTTCTTC. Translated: CASTSGTSYNEQFF.

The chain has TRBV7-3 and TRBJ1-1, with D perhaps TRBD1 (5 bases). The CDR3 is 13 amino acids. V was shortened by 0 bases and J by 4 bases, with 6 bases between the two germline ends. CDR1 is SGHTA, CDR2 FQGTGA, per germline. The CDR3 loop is CASSLTGTTEAFF. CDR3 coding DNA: TGTGCCAGCAGCTTAACAGGGACCACTGAAGCTTTCTTT.